Many counts were recorded for the clone carrying this T cell receptor (beta chain). Its specificity is unknown. Between the trimmed V and J ends, which lost 6 bases and 5 bases, there was a span of 11 bases. From germline, CDR1 is MGHRA and CDR2 YSYEKL. This CDR3 region has 13 residues. The data are from a study of T cells in Graves' hyperthyroidism and ophthalmopathy. Amplified TCR beta CDR3 regions came from RNA transcripts. TCR CDR3 underwent first-round RT-PCR with the HTBI primer set. Each CDR3 protein is one row after TCRdb ran MiXCR on the multiplex PCR reads. The repertoire holds 550,000 to 700,000 distinct CDR3 sequences, more than 45% seen once, with over 15% in the top ten. The study, taken as a whole, reports: Stable hyperthyroidism and ophthalmopathy were separated using 13 V-J signatures.

The sample taken for sequencing was peripheral blood or thyroid tissue (not recorded which). The chain has TRBV4-1 and TRBJ1-5; no firm D call. This clonotype originated in an adult woman with Graves' disease, either hyperthyroidism or ophthalmopathy (not recorded which). CDR3 region: CASSRYSDQPQHF. CDR3 in DNA: TGCGCCAGCAGTCGGTATTCGGATCAGCCCCAGCATTTT.